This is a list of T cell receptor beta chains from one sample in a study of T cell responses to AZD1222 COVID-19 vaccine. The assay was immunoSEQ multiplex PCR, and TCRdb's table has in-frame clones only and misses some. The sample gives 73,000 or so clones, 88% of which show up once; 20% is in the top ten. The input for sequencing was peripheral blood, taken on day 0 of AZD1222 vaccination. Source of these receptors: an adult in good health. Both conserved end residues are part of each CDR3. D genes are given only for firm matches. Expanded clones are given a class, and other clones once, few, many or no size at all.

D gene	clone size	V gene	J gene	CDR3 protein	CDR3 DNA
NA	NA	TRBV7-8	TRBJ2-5	CASRTPGLPRGDQETQYF	TGTGCCAGCAGAACTCCGGGACTGCCCAGAGGGGACCAAGAGACCCAGTACTTC
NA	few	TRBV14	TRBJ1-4	CASSQAVPVLTNEKLFF	TGTGCCAGCAGCCAAGCAGTGCCAGTGCTAACTAATGAAAAACTGTTTTTT
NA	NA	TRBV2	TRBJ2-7	CASSADSYEQYF	TGTGCCAGCAGTGCTGACAGCTACGAGCAGTACTTC
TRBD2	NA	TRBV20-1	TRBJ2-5	CSATGTSYF	TGCAGTGCTACCGGGACTAGTTACTTC
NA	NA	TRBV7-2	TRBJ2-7	CASSLAGGVYEQYF	TGTGCCAGCAGCTTAGCGGGAGGAGTCTACGAGCAGTACTTC
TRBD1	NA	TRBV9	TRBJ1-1	CASSKGTVSEAFF	TGTGCCAGCAGCAAAGGGACAGTTTCTGAAGCTTTCTTT
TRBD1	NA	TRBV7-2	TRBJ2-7	CASRQTGVASYEQYF	TGTGCCAGCAGACAGACAGGGGTCGCCTCCTACGAGCAGTACTTC
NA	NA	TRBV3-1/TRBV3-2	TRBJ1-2	CASSQAGIYGYTF	TGTGCCAGCAGCCAAGCAGGGATCTATGGCTACACCTTC
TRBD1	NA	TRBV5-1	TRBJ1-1	CASSFRQGGTEAFF	TGCGCCAGCAGCTTCAGACAGGGAGGGACTGAAGCTTTCTTT
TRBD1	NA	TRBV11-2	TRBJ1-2	CASSTYRGPDYGYTF	TGTGCCAGCAGCACCTACAGGGGGCCCGACTATGGCTACACCTTC
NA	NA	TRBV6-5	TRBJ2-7	CASTSQYEQYF	TGTGCCAGCACGAGCCAATACGAGCAGTACTTC
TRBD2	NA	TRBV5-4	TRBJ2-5	CASSAGLAGDLQETQYF	TGTGCCAGCAGCGCCGGACTAGCGGGGGACCTCCAAGAGACCCAGTACTTC
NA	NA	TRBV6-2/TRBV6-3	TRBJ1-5	CASSYAGWHQPQHF	TGTGCCAGCAGTTACGCGGGATGGCATCAGCCCCAGCATTTT
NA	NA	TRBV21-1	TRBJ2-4	CASRTPGYRGPDIQYF	TGTGCCAGCAGAACCCCCGGGTACAGGGGGCCGGACATTCAGTACTTC